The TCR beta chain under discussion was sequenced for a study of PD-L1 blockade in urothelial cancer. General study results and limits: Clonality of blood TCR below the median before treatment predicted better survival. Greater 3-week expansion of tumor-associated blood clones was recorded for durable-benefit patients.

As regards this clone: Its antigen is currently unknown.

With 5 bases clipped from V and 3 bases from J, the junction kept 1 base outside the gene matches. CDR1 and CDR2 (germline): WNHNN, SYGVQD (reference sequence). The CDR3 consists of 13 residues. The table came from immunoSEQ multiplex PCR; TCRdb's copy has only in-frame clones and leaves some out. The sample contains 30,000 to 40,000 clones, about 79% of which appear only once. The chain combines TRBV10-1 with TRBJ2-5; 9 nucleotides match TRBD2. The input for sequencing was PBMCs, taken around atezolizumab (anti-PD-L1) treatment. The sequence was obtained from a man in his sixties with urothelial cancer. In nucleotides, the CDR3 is TGCGCCAGCAGTTCTAGCGGGAAAGAGACCCAGTACTTC. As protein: CASSSSGKETQYF.